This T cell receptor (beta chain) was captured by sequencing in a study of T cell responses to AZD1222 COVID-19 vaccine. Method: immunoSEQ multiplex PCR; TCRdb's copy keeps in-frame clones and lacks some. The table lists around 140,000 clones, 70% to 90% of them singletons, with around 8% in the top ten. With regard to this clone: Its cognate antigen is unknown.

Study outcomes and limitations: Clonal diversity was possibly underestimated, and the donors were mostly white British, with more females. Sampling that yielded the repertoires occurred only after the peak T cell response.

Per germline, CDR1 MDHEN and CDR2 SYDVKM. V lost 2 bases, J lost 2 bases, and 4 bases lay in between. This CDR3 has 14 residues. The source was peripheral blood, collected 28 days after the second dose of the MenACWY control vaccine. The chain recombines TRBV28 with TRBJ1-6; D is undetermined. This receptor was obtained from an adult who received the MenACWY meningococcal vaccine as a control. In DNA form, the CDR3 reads TGTGCCAGCAGTTTAGAGGCCTATAATTCACCCCTCCACTTT. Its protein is CASSLEAYNSPLHF.